This T cell receptor (beta chain) was sequenced in a study of blood T cell repertoires in COVID-19. Looking at the study overall: Samples came from the United States, Italy and Spain, spanning acute and convalescent COVID-19.

In the original workflow: The assay estimated nucleated cells by amplifying reference gene primers. Clones were sequenced by immunoSEQ multiplex PCR, and TCRdb holds only the in-frame ones, with some missing. Clonal size and the V and J genes are those of that table, whereas D and trimming came from the DNA. The sample has 130,000 to 150,000 clones; around 85% are singletons. V lost 6 bases and J lost 3; bases outside the gene matches: 19. Germline-derived CDR1 and CDR2 are MDHEN and SYDVKM. The length of the CDR3 is 18 residues. Sequenced: peripheral blood. This clonotype originated in a middle-aged woman with active or convalescent COVID-19. The chain is built from TRBV28 and TRBJ1-1; TRBD1 agrees at 7 bases. The CDR3 is CASRHPTGNYPLDTEAFF. DNA of the CDR3: TGTGCCAGCAGGCATCCGACAGGGAACTACCCTTTAGACACTGAAGCTTTCTTT.